This passage covers 5 T cell receptor beta chains from one sample sequenced in a study of control samples from healthy donors and cancer patients (dated by TCRdb to the early 2020s). The method behind the library was the immunoSEQ multiplex PCR assay. Sourced from immuneACCESS, this table was stored by TCRdb with only in-frame sequences that have V and J called. A share of the clones is absent; for the studies checked, an unresolved V gene accounts for under half, and the remainder has no known explanation. This sample comprises about 120,000 clones, roughly nine tenths of them detected only once. 1.5% to 2% of the sample is held by the ten biggest clonotypes. The sample comprised blood. The receptor source for this set is a man aged 18 to 30 in good health.

This chain links TRBV28 with TRBJ2-3; D remains unclear. The length of the CDR3 is 12 residues. Deletions cut 8 bases from V and 1 base from J, with 7 bases between. The germline gives CDR1 MDHEN, CDR2 SYDVKM. CDR3 sequence: CASGERTDTQYF. Written as DNA, the CDR3 is TGTGCCAGCGGCGAACGCACAGATACGCAGTATTTT.

The chain links TRBV30 to TRBJ2-3; D might be TRBD1 (6 bases). The CDR3 has 16 amino acids. Between the trimmed V and J ends, which lost 0 bases and 5 bases, there was a span of 18 bases. Germline lookup yields CDR1 GTSNPN and CDR2 SVGIG (reference sequence). As DNA, the CDR3 is TGTGCCTGGAGTGTAAGGGGTCTTGGGGGCCGAGATACGCAGTATTTT. This sequence encodes CAWSVRGLGGRDTQYF.

This chain joins TRBV19 and TRBJ2-3; the D gene is possibly TRBD2 (6 bases). Germline CDR1 LNHDA, CDR2 SQIVND (reference sequence). The CDR3 has 16 residues. Trimming stripped 5 bases from V and 3 bases from J, with 18 bases between. CDR3 DNA sequence: TGTGCCAGTAGTTGGTCCCCGGGAGTACTAACAGATACGCAGTATTTT. Residues: CASSWSPGVLTDTQYF.

This clone was detected a few times. The chain is built from TRBV6-1 and TRBJ2-7; maybe TRBD2 (6 bases). The CDR3 is 16 amino acids. Trimming removed 1 base at V and 6 bases at J, with 19 bases between. Germline V CDR1 and CDR2: MNHNS, SASEGT. The CDR3 sequence: CASSEVLGTGEREQYF. CDR3 DNA sequence: TGTGCCAGCAGTGAAGTCTTGGGCACGGGAGAGCGCGAGCAGTACTTC.

The chain couples TRBV30 to TRBJ1-6; possible D gene TRBD1, 6 bases. CDR1 and CDR2 from the germline V gene are GTSNPN and SVGIG (reference sequence). This CDR3 comprises 20 residues. Trimming left V 0 bases short and J 1 base short, with 22 bases between. The chain's CDR3 is CAWSVGKHSGGPSYNSPLHF. DNA for the CDR3: TGTGCCTGGAGTGTCGGGAAACATTCGGGGGGGCCGTCCTATAATTCACCCCTCCACTTT.